This T cell receptor (beta chain) derives from a study of blood T cell repertoires in COVID-19. The germline V gene has CDR1 MNHEY and CDR2 SVGAGI. After removal of 0 bases from V and 4 bases from J, the junction contained 5 bases not matched to a gene. There are 16 residues in the CDR3. Sequenced by immunoSEQ multiplex PCR; TCRdb stores in-frame clones only, minus some. This sample yields 310,000 or so clones, of which approximately 90% are seen a single time; 8.5% to 10% belongs to the top ten. The sequence derives from a woman aged 18-35 years who had recovered from COVID-19. The sequencing input was PBMCs or T cells enriched from blood (not recorded which). This sequence joins TRBV6-5 and TRBJ2-1; 8 bases align to TRBD2. The CDR3 loop is CASSYSPSGGYNEQFF. In DNA form, the CDR3 reads TGTGCCAGCAGTTACTCTCCAAGCGGGGGTTACAATGAGCAGTTCTTC.